Listed here are 4 T cell receptor beta chains from one sample, sequenced in a study of CD8 T cells in ankylosing spondylitis. Findings and caveats of the study: What appeared characteristic of ankylosing spondylitis blood was a TCR beta motif of eight highly homologous variants.

These receptors lack a known antigen. MiXCR was run by TCRdb on the 5' RACE reads, yielding one entry per CDR3 protein. The repertoire holds about 440,000 distinct CDR3 sequences, with over 15% as singletons. Sample: blood, either unsorted or a sorted T cell fraction (not recorded which). These TCRs come from a male donor with ankylosing spondylitis.

The V gene is TRBV10-3, the J gene TRBJ2-7, with a weak D call TRBD1 (6 bases). The V gene's germline CDR1 is ENHRY and CDR2 SYGVKD. The V and J ends lost 11 bases and 2 bases respectively, with 13 bases between them. There are 12 residues in the CDR3. Here the CDR3 DNA reads TGTGCCGCCCGGGACACCGCCTACGAGCAGTACTTC. It encodes CAARDTAYEQYF.

The J gene is TRBJ1-6, the V gene TRBV4-2; D is possibly TRBD1 (5 bases). Trimming took off 0 bases at V and 3 bases at J, with 9 bases between the two ends. Germline CDR1 reads LGHNA; CDR2 reads YNFKEQ. There are 16 residues in the CDR3. The chain's CDR3 is CASSQEGQGYNSPLHF. In nucleotides, the CDR3 is TGTGCCAGCAGCCAAGAGGGCCAGGGCTATAATTCACCCCTCCACTTT.

This clonotype has just a few counts. The chain employs TRBV9 and TRBJ1-2; D may be TRBD1 (5 bases). The CDR3 length is 15 residues. Trimming cost V 3 bases and J 2 bases, with 14 bases left between them. CDR1 and CDR2 (germline): SGDLS, YYNGEE. The CDR3 here is CASSAVDGGNYGYTF. CDR3 DNA: TGTGCCAGCAGCGCAGTGGACGGGGGGAACTATGGCTACACCTTC.

This clonotype was found a few times. The chain recombines TRBV6-2 or TRBV6-3 with TRBJ1-1; D is ambiguous. V dropped 8 bases and J dropped 7 bases, with 17 bases sitting between them. The CDR3 covers 13 residues. Looked up from germline, CDR1 is MNHEY and CDR2 is SVGEGT. The CDR3 region is CASGRTGRSEAFF. The CDR3 coding sequence is TGTGCCAGCGGCCGGACGGGCCGTAGTGAAGCTTTCTTT.